This T cell receptor beta chain was sequenced in a study of T cell responses to AZD1222 COVID-19 vaccine (dated by TCRdb to about 2021). Notes on the research overall: AZD1222 recipients with second doses at about 4 weeks or about 12 weeks were pooled, because spike-specific TCR depth and breadth did not differ between schedules. A total of more than 230 trial participants underwent TCR sequencing, of whom 207 received two doses of AZD1222 and about 25 received two doses of the MenACWY control vaccine. Enrollment into the trials was organized by age into subgroups of 18-55, 56-69 and 70-plus years, and those subgroups contained about 150, 27 and 61 TCR-sequenced participants, respectively.

According to the study, the label for this sample's time point signals: baseline before first vaccination. Samples from vaccinated people were obtained from the UK trials COV001 and COV002, which included a single-blind randomized controlled phase 2/3 trial of AZD1222 (ChAdOx1 nCoV-19) in healthy adults. For TCRbeta chain sequencing, PBMC samples from trial participants were taken at day 0 and at day 28 after the second dose. Results the study describes overall, beyond this receptor: Conclusions about previously exposed vaccinees are limited, since just six AZD1222 recipients were seropositive for SARS-CoV-2 at baseline. Nearly half of unique spike-specific TCRs reportedly recognized epitopes outside regions mutated in the B.1.351 and B.1.1.7 variants. Vaccine-associated CD4 TCRs spanned the whole spike protein, with dominant responses in regions 160-218 and 743-854. After two AZD1222 doses, spike-specific TCR breadth and depth were significantly higher than at day 0 and than in MenACWY recipients. Participants were mostly white British and included more females than males, and it was suggested by the authors that clonal diversity may have been underestimated. The 56-69-year group was small, and its depth increase did not reach significance, likely because of low power. Because no day 14 peak-response samples were available, repertoires were characterized only after the peak T cell response.

Worth noting for this clone: It has no known antigen specificity. No base-level quality is on record; no much larger clone is a single base apart.

The germline V gene encodes CDR1 LGHDT and CDR2 YNNKEL (reference sequence). The CDR3 holds 15 amino acids from the cysteine to the phenylalanine. Only the CDR3 portion is preserved as DNA: 45 bases, with reading frame beginning at the first base. V is reduced by 4 bases and J by 7 bases, leaving a spacing of 19 bases between them. The CDR3 regions of human TCRbeta chains were analyzed by immunosequencing. The original methods were these. TCRs in the repertoires were matched against a reference library of SARS-CoV-2-specific TCRs that had been generated with the MIRA antigen-specificity platform. Breadth was defined as the fraction of unique TCRs that were SARS-CoV-2-associated, and depth was defined as the fraction of total T cells that were SARS-CoV-2-associated. Using the MIRA data, each spike-specific TCR was mapped to the spike region that the TCR reacts to and placed in a CD4 or CD8 class. Log10-transformed breadth and depth values were compared by one-way ANOVA with Sidak's multiple comparisons tests. The table was pulled from immuneACCESS by TCRdb, which kept in-frame rearrangements only. Such tables lose some clones; where checked, under half of the loss comes from unresolved V genes, and the rest has no known cause. That table supplies the V and J calls and clone size; D and trimming were determined from the DNA. The sample table shows around 100,000 clones, and roughly 83% are seen once. In total, the top ten clones hold 15% to 20% of the sample.

Sequenced here: peripheral blood, sampled on day 0 of AZD1222 vaccination. The chain couples TRBV3-1 (or the pseudogene TRBV3-2) to TRBJ1-2; TRBD1 is a possible D gene, resting on 5 matching bases. The receptor was derived from an adult in good health. In nucleotide form, the sequence is TGTGCCAGCAGCCGCCTTGGTGGGCAGGGCCCTGGCTACACCTTC. Translation gives CASSRLGGQGPGYTF.